Presented here are 15 T cell receptor beta chains from one specimen sequenced in a study of blood T cells in healthy people across ages. Then a second PCR, running about 6 to 11 cycles, was carried out with a sample-barcoded 5' primer and a J-beta primer mix. One entry per CDR3 protein results from TCRdb running MiXCR on the 5' RACE reads. The sample yields some 1.5 million distinct CDR3 sequences, roughly 27% seen once. Sequenced: blood. The receptors come from a woman in her 30s in good health.

In its sample, this clonotype was seen many times. The CDR3 here is CASTPRGLPNEQFF. DNA of the CDR3: TGTGCCAGCACCCCCCGGGGACTACCTAATGAGCAGTTCTTC. The chain carries TRBV12-3 or TRBV12-4 and TRBJ2-1; TRBD2 agrees at 7 bases. Trimming removed 7 bases from V and 7 bases from J; junction bases left unmatched: 10. CDR3 length: 14 amino acids.

This clonotype was detected a few times. The chain employs TRBV12-3 or TRBV12-4 and TRBJ1-1; D might be TRBD1 (6 bases). Trimming took 8 bases from V and 6 from J, leaving 19 bases between them. The CDR3 length is 14 residues. The CDR3 reads CASLRRGAPAEAFF. The DNA of the CDR3 is TGTGCCAGCTTACGCCGGGGGGCGCCTGCTGAAGCTTTCTTT.

This clonotype has a handful of counts. The V and J genes are TRBV30 and TRBJ2-4; no clear D gene. V lost 5 bases, J lost 1 base, and 12 bases lay in between. Germline V gene data show CDR1 as GTSNPN and CDR2 as SVGIG (reference sequence). The CDR3 runs 14 residues. DNA for the CDR3: TGTGCCTGGGGACCAGGAATGGCCAAAAACATTCAGTACTTC. Translating it yields CAWGPGMAKNIQYF.

This clonotype was seen repeatedly, ten times or more. The chain couples TRBV28 to TRBJ2-7; 11 bases are a match to TRBD1. CDR3 length: 18 residues. The ends lost 6 bases at V and 6 bases at J; junction bases unmatched: 19. Germline V gene sequence: CDR1 MDHEN, CDR2 SYDVKM. CDR3 amino acids: CASRYRDRGAAAKGEQYF. The CDR3 nucleotides are TGTGCCAGCAGATACCGGGACAGGGGGGCGGCGGCGAAAGGCGAGCAGTACTTC.

This clonotype was recorded a few times. This chain uses TRBV14 with TRBJ2-3; D is ambiguous. The V end lost 0 bases, the J end lost 7 bases, and 11 bases lay between the germline ends. The germline V gene encodes CDR1 SGHDN and CDR2 FVKESK. This CDR3 has 14 amino acids. The CDR3 DNA reads as TGTGCCAGCAGCCAAGACCTTTTAAGGCATACGCAGTATTTT. Translated: CASSQDLLRHTQYF.

The sample holds a few counts of this clonotype. The chain's CDR3 is CSVERTRYNEQFF. The CDR3 DNA follows: TGCAGCGTTGAAAGGACTCGCTACAATGAGCAGTTCTTC. J is TRBJ2-1 and V is TRBV29-1, with a tentative D call TRBD2 (5 bases). The germline CDR1 and CDR2 sequences are SQVTM and ANQGSEA. The CDR3 runs 13 residues. V was cut by 2 bases and J by 3 bases, with 8 bases left in between.

This clonotype was counted many times. V and J are TRBV12-3 or TRBV12-4 and TRBJ1-2; 9 bases align to TRBD1. Trimming took 6 bases from V and 5 from J; bases not matched to a gene: 7. The CDR3 extends over 14 amino acids. The CDR3: CASRRQGVLYGYTF. The CDR3 nucleotides read TGTGCCAGCAGAAGACAGGGGGTACTATATGGCTACACCTTC.

The genes are TRBV5-1 and TRBJ2-3; D uncertain. Trimming cost V 3 bases and J 4 bases, with 12 bases left between them. Per the germline V gene, CDR1 is SGHRS and CDR2 is YFSETQ. The CDR3 has 14 residues. The CDR3 is CASSSSAYADTQYF. The DNA for the CDR3 is TGCGCCAGCAGCTCCTCAGCTTACGCAGATACGCAGTATTTT. The full variable domain, rest sourced from reference TRBV5-1 and TRBJ2-3, is KAGVTQTPRYLIKTRGQQVTLSCSPISGHRSVSWYQQTPGQGLQFLFEYFSETQRNKGNFPGRFSGRQFSNSRSEMNVSTLELGDSALYLCASSSSAYADTQYFGPGTRLTVL.

This chain joins TRBV9 and TRBJ2-7; no clear D gene. V lost 0 bases, J lost 2 bases, and 12 bases lay in between. CDR1 is SGDLS and CDR2 is YYNGEE in the germline V gene. This CDR3 comprises 15 residues. Here the CDR3 DNA reads TGTGCCAGCAGCGTAGGAACGGGTCTAGCCTACGAGCAGTACTTC. It is translated as CASSVGTGLAYEQYF.

This clonotype was recorded a few times. J is TRBJ1-5 and V is TRBV2; D unresolved. This CDR3 spans 17 amino acids. Germline V gene lookup returns CDR1 SNHLY and CDR2 FYNNEI. V was clipped by 6 bases and J by 0 bases, with 18 bases between them. CDR3 in DNA: TGTGCCAGCAGGAGGGATCCTTTAATTTATAGCAATCAGCCCCAGCATTTT. The encoded protein is CASRRDPLIYSNQPQHF.

This chain joins TRBV6-1 and TRBJ1-5; D not certain. The V end lost 3 bases, the J end lost 3 bases, and 12 bases lay between the germline ends. Germline V CDR1 and CDR2: MNHNS, SASEGT. This CDR3 has 15 amino acids. The chain's CDR3 is CASSEEEGANQPQHF. CDR3 nucleotides: TGTGCCAGCAGTGAGGAAGAAGGAGCCAATCAGCCCCAGCATTTT.

This clonotype has more than one count but fewer than ten. V gene TRBV9 combines with J gene TRBJ2-1, with 7 positions matching TRBD2. Germline V gene sequence: CDR1 SGDLS, CDR2 YYNGEE. Trimming took 0 bases from V and 0 from J; bases not matched to a gene: 6. This CDR3 is 17 amino acids long. CDR3 sequence (DNA): TGTGCCAGCAGCGTAGGGGGGGGTCCGAGCTCCTACAATGAGCAGTTCTTC. Protein product: CASSVGGGPSSYNEQFF. The full variable domain, in which reference TRBV9 and TRBJ2-1 provide the parts outside the CDR3, is DSGVTQTPKHLITATGQRVTLRCSPRSGDLSVYWYQQSLDQGLQFLIQYYNGEERAKGNILERFSAQQFPDLHSELNLSSLELGDSALYFCASSVGGGPSSYNEQFFGPGTRLTVL.

This clonotype has just a few counts. The V gene is TRBV6-2 or TRBV6-3, the J gene TRBJ2-1; the D is unclear. Germline-derived CDR1 and CDR2 are MNHEY and SVGEGT. This CDR3 region has 13 residues. V lost 2 bases to trimming and J lost 5 bases, with 7 bases between them. CDR3 bases: TGTGCCAGCAGTTACCCTCTAGACAATGAGCAGTTCTTC. Residues: CASSYPLDNEQFF.

This clonotype was counted only a few times. The chain has TRBV12-3 or TRBV12-4 and TRBJ2-6; 7 bases align to TRBD1. After removal of 6 bases from V and 4 bases from J, the junction contained 9 bases not matched to a gene. CDR3 length: 16 residues. The CDR3 is CASSDHRGAGANVLTF. The CDR3 nucleotides read TGTGCCAGCAGCGACCACAGGGGTGCCGGGGCCAACGTCCTGACTTTC.

This clonotype was seen more than once but under ten times. V gene TRBV29-1 combines with J gene TRBJ1-2; D call uncertain. CDR1 is SQVTM, CDR2 ANQGSEA, per germline. Between the trimmed V and J ends, which lost 3 bases and 4 bases, there was a span of 15 bases. The CDR3 extends over 14 amino acids. Here the CDR3 reads CSVDSGGPTYGYTF. CDR3 coding DNA: TGCAGCGTTGATTCCGGAGGACCAACCTATGGCTACACCTTC. Full variable domain (remainder filled in from reference TRBV29-1 and TRBJ1-2): SAVISQKPSRDICQRGTSLTIQCQVDSQVTMMFWYRQQPGQSLTLIATANQGSEATYESGFVIDKFPISRPNLTFSTLTVSNMSPEDSSIYLCSVDSGGPTYGYTFGSGTRLTVV.